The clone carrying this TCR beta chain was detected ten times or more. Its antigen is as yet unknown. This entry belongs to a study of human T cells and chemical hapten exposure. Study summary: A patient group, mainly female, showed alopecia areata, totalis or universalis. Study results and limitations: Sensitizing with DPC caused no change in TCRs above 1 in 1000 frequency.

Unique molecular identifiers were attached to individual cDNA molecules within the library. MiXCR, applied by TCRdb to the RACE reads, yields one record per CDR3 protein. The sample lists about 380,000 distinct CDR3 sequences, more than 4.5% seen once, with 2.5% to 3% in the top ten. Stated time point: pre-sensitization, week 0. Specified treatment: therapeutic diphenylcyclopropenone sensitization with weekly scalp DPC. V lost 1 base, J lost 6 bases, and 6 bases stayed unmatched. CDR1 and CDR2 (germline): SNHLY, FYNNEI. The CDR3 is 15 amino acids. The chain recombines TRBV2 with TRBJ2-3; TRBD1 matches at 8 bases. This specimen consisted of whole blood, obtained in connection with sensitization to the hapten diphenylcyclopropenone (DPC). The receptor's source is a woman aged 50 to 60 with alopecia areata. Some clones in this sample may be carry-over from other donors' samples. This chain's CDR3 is CASSEGDRGSDTQYF. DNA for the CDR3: TGTGCCAGCAGTGAAGGAGACAGGGGCTCCGATACGCAGTATTTT. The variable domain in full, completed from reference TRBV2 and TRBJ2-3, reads EPEVTQTPSHQVTQMGQEVILRCVPISNHLYFYWYRQILGQKVEFLVSFYNNEISEKSEIFDDQFSVERPDGSNFTLKIRSTKLEDSAMYFCASSEGDRGSDTQYFGPGTRLTVL.